This TCR beta chain is drawn from a study of blood T cell repertoires in COVID-19. Study-level background: The United States, Italy and Spain were the sources of the acute and convalescent COVID-19 samples. PBMCs, B-cell-depleted T cells, or T cells were the source of the cDNA or gDNA that made up the material.

CDR1 is SEHNR, CDR2 FQNEAQ, per germline (reference sequence). The length of the CDR3 is 15 residues. V gave up 5 bases and J gave up 6 bases, with 16 bases separating them. Per the study methods: Amplification of reference gene primers provided the estimated nucleated cell counts. Only in-frame clones appear in the TCRdb table, and some are missing; sequencing was by immunoSEQ multiplex PCR. The V and J calls and clone size were taken over from that table, and D and trimming were inferred from the DNA. The sample yields hundreds of thousands of clones, roughly 90% seen once. The chain is built from TRBV7-9 and TRBJ2-2; a weak D match, TRBD1 (6 bases). The sequencing sample was made of peripheral blood. The source of this sequence is a man between 60 and 75 years old who had recovered from COVID-19. The DNA for the CDR3 is TGTGCCAGCAGCCCTAGGGGGTTTTCTTCCGGGGAGCTGTTTTTT. Amino acid sequence: CASSPRGFSSGELFF.